This T cell receptor (beta chain) was identified during a study of T cell responses to AZD1222 COVID-19 vaccine. Broader study findings: Donors, mostly white British, included more females; clonal diversity was possibly underestimated.

Germline-derived CDR1 and CDR2 are LNHDA and SQIVND (reference sequence). Trimming cost V 3 bases and J 5 bases; bases outside gene matches: 6. This CDR3 contains 15 residues. For this clone: Antigen: not known.

Here immunoSEQ multiplex PCR was the method, and the copy in TCRdb shows in-frame clones only, minus some. Of about 140,000 clones in the sample, 91% were seen once. The origin of this receptor is an adult who received the MenACWY meningococcal vaccine as a control. The input for sequencing was peripheral blood, taken 28 days after the second dose of the MenACWY control vaccine. V and J are TRBV19 and TRBJ1-4; TRBD1 agrees at 7 bases. CDR3 DNA: TGTGCCAGTAGTATGAAGGGACAGCGGAATGAAAAACTGTTTTTT. This codes for CASSMKGQRNEKLFF.